What follows are 9 T cell receptor beta chains derived from one specimen sequenced in a study of type 1 regulatory T cells (dated by TCRdb to the early 2020s). Which antigens these TCRs recognize remains unknown. Sequencing used an Illumina MiSeq. TCRdb reprocessed the public reads (quality trimming at Q25 with fastp, clone calling with MiXCR) and kept in-frame beta chains. CDR3 protein sequences are deduplicated, and each keeps its most common genes and DNA. The sample table contains roughly 67,000 distinct CDR3 sequences; only one count was recorded for around 63% of them. Clones ranked in the top ten supply 7.6% of the sample. Sample: cultured T cells, either the whole culture or a sorted T cell fraction (not recorded which). The cell subset or site label for this specimen denotes: Tr1-enriched cell product generated in vitro against host alloantigens. These receptors all stem from a human donor in good health.

V and J are TRBV28 and TRBJ2-3, with a possible D match to TRBD2 (6 bases). CDR3 size: 11 residues. V lost 8 bases and J 9 bases, leaving 12 bases between the germline ends. Germline V lookup: CDR1 MDHEN, CDR2 SYDVKM. CDR3 protein: CASHLGRTQYF. CDR3 in DNA: TGTGCCAGCCACCTCGGGAGAACGCAGTATTTT.

The CDR3 nucleotides read TGTGCCAGCAGCTTAGGAACTATCCTCTCCTACGAGCAGTACTTC. Its protein product is CASSLGTILSYEQYF. The V gene is TRBV13, the J gene TRBJ2-7; D uncertain. Trimming left V 0 bases short and J 0 bases short, with 9 bases between. The CDR3 loop spans 15 amino acids. Germline loops: CDR1 PRHDT, CDR2 FYEKMQ (reference sequence).

The V call is TRBV5-6, the J call TRBJ1-4; D may be TRBD1 (5 bases). Trimming took 1 base from V and 5 from J, leaving 12 bases between them. The CDR3 runs to 15 residues. Per the germline V gene, CDR1 is SGHDT and CDR2 is YYEEEE. DNA of the CDR3: TGTGCCAGCAGCTTGTCAGGGACCTGGAATGAAAAACTGTTTTTT. It translates to CASSLSGTWNEKLFF.

Only a few counts were recorded for this clonotype. The rearrangement joins TRBV27 to TRBJ1-2; 11 nucleotides line up with TRBD1. This CDR3 has 14 residues. J lost 7 bases, V lost 6 bases, and 7 bases had no gene match. The germline V gene has CDR1 MNHEY and CDR2 SMNVEV (reference sequence). CDR3 sequence reads: CASSKTGTGGGYTF. The CDR3 nucleotides read TGTGCCAGCAGCAAAACCGGGACAGGGGGTGGCTACACCTTC.

This clonotype appeared a single time. In DNA form, the CDR3 reads TGCGCCAGCAGCCAACTGATAGATAGTAGTGAGCAGTTCTTC. This codes for CASSQLIDSSEQFF. The chain has TRBV4-3 and TRBJ2-1; no reliable D call. This CDR3 has 14 amino acids. The V gene's germline CDR1 is LGHNA and CDR2 YSLEER. V lost 2 bases to trimming and J lost 9 bases, with 14 bases between them.

The V gene is TRBV4-2, the J gene TRBJ2-1, with TRBD2 as a possible D gene (6 bases). The length of the CDR3 is 16 residues. Germline values: CDR1 LGHNA, CDR2 YNFKEQ. Trimming left V 1 base short and J 5 bases short, with 15 bases between. CDR3 protein: CASSQGSGEINNEQFF. In nucleotides, the CDR3 is TGTGCCAGCAGCCAAGGGTCGGGAGAGATCAACAATGAGCAGTTCTTC.

This clonotype was recorded once. This sequence joins TRBV7-2 and TRBJ2-3; 8 nucleotides agree with TRBD2. V lost 5 bases, J lost 2 bases, and 9 bases stayed unmatched. Germline V gene data show CDR1 as SGHTA and CDR2 as FQGNSA. The CDR3 covers 16 residues. CDR3 bases: TGTGCCAGCAGCAAAAAAGCGGGGGCGCTCACAGATACGCAGTATTTT. Amino acids: CASSKKAGALTDTQYF.

The rearrangement joins TRBV7-2 to TRBJ2-1; 13 nucleotides line up with TRBD2. The CDR3 runs to 17 residues. CDR1 and CDR2 from the germline V gene are SGHTA and FQGNSA. With V trimmed by 0 bases and J by 6 bases, 5 bases remained unmatched. CDR3 sequence (DNA): TGTGCCAGCAGCTTAGCGAGGACTAGCGGGAGTCCCAATGAGCAGTTCTTC. Protein: CASSLARTSGSPNEQFF.

The rearrangement links TRBV15 to TRBJ1-1; 7 nucleotides align to TRBD1. Germline lookup yields CDR1 LNHNV and CDR2 YYDKDF (reference sequence). The CDR3 length is 12 residues. The trim removed 6 bases at V and 5 bases at J, leaving 3 bases unmatched. Here the CDR3 reads CATSIQGTEAFF. CDR3 nucleotide sequence: TGTGCCACCAGTATACAGGGGACTGAAGCTTTCTTT.